A single sample is the source of the 27 T cell receptor beta chains below, sequenced in a study of blood T cell repertoires in COVID-19. Measured with immunoSEQ multiplex PCR; TCRdb has only the in-frame clones, and not every one. This table holds fewer than 300,000 clones, around four fifths found once. The sequencing input was peripheral blood. All receptors come from a woman aged 70-85 years with active or convalescent COVID-19.

The chain has TRBV3-1 (or the pseudogene TRBV3-2) and TRBJ2-3, with D possibly matching TRBD1 (7 bases). The V end lost 0 bases, the J end lost 5 bases, and 21 bases lay between the germline ends. This CDR3 has 18 amino acids. CDR1 and CDR2 (germline): LGHDT, YNNKEL (reference sequence). The DNA for the CDR3 is TGTGCCAGCAGCCAAGATTTGCAGCTGGAGGGGGCGAAAGATACGCAGTATTTT. Translated: CASSQDLQLEGAKDTQYF.

This chain links TRBV2 with TRBJ2-5, with TRBD2 matching 15 bases. J lost 3 bases, V lost 6 bases, and 2 bases had no gene match. Per germline, CDR1 SNHLY and CDR2 FYNNEI. CDR3 size: 15 residues. The CDR3 sequence is CASSWTSGGEETQYF. For the CDR3, the DNA is TGTGCCAGCAGCTGGACTAGCGGGGGGGAAGAGACCCAGTACTTC.

J is TRBJ1-5 and V is TRBV19; D is unresolved. The germline gives CDR1 LNHDA, CDR2 SQIVND (reference sequence). Trimming cost V 3 bases and J 0 bases, with 12 bases left between them. The CDR3 runs to 16 residues. The CDR3 loop is CASSIPDTYSNQPQHF. The CDR3 nucleotides read TGTGCCAGTAGTATCCCCGACACCTATAGCAATCAGCCCCAGCATTTT.

The J gene is TRBJ1-1, the V gene TRBV6-5; D ambiguous. The germline CDR1 and CDR2 sequences are MNHEY and SVGAGI. This CDR3 spans 14 amino acids. Between the trimmed V and J ends, which lost 0 bases and 1 base, there was a span of 6 bases. CDR3 sequence: CASSYSTPNTEAFF. The CDR3 region has the DNA TGTGCCAGCAGTTACTCGACACCGAACACTGAAGCTTTCTTT.

This clone was found once. This chain links TRBV19 with TRBJ2-1, with 8 bases fitting TRBD1. V lost 3 bases to trimming and J lost 8 bases; unmatched junction nucleotides: 9. This CDR3 is built from 15 residues. The germline gives CDR1 LNHDA, CDR2 SQIVND (reference sequence). For the CDR3, the DNA is TGTGCCAGTAGTATTATTGACAGGGGAGGATATGAGCAGTTCTTC. Translation: CASSIIDRGGYEQFF.

V gene TRBV28 combines with J gene TRBJ1-1; no definite D call. The CDR3 contains 12 residues. Trimming stripped 10 bases from V and 1 base from J, with 10 bases between. Germline assignment: CDR1 MDHEN and CDR2 SYDVKM. CDR3: CAIRGGNTEAFF. The CDR3 DNA sequence: TGTGCCATCCGGGGAGGGAACACTGAAGCTTTCTTT.

This chain connects TRBV28 to TRBJ1-5; D unclear. Germline CDR1 is MDHEN and CDR2 is SYDVKM. The CDR3 is 13 residues long. The germline V and J ends were trimmed by 3 bases and 5 bases, with 8 bases remaining between them. CDR3 sequence: CASSFSEYQPQHF. CDR3 nucleotides: TGTGCCAGCAGTTTTTCCGAGTATCAGCCCCAGCATTTT.

This chain joins TRBV28 and TRBJ1-1; TRBD1 aligns across 8 bases. Germline V gives CDR1 MDHEN, CDR2 SYDVKM. The CDR3 spans 11 residues. Trimming cost V 4 bases and J 9 bases; bases outside gene matches: 1. CDR3 protein: CASSWDRKAFF. CDR3 DNA sequence: TGTGCCAGCAGTTGGGACAGGAAAGCTTTCTTT.

This sequence joins TRBV5-1 and TRBJ1-1, with TRBD1 matching over 9 bases. V lost 4 bases and J lost 3; bases outside the gene matches: 10. The CDR3 covers 16 residues. Germline assignment: CDR1 SGHRS and CDR2 YFSETQ. The CDR3 sequence is CASSLSPRTGDTEAFF. CDR3 DNA: TGCGCCAGCAGCCTCTCTCCCCGGACAGGGGACACTGAAGCTTTCTTT.

The J gene is TRBJ1-6, the V gene TRBV19; perhaps TRBD1 as D (6 bases). There are 18 residues in the CDR3. V lost 7 bases and J 9 bases, leaving 28 bases between the germline ends. The V gene's germline CDR1 is LNHDA and CDR2 SQIVND (reference sequence). The chain's CDR3 is CASTPRGAPKDFGSPLHF. In DNA form, the CDR3 reads TGTGCCAGTACCCCTCGGGGGGCTCCGAAAGATTTTGGTTCACCCCTCCACTTT.

This clone was observed a few times. The rearrangement links TRBV11-2 to TRBJ1-5, with a possible D match to TRBD1 (6 bases). Germline V gene data show CDR1 as SGHAT and CDR2 as FQNNGV. Trimming left V 1 base short and J 2 bases short, with 6 bases between. The CDR3 totals 14 residues. CDR3 amino acids: CASSLGQGNQPQHF. DNA of the CDR3: TGTGCCAGCAGCTTAGGACAGGGCAATCAGCCCCAGCATTTT.

The V call is TRBV29-1, the J call TRBJ2-2; 12 nucleotides agree with TRBD2. CDR1 is SQVTM and CDR2 is ANQGSEA in the germline V gene. CDR3 length equals 15 residues. The junction had 6 bases not matched to a gene; V was cut back by 3 bases and J by 7 bases. This CDR3 is CSVDRLAGGFGELFF. In DNA form, the CDR3 reads TGCAGCGTTGACCGCCTAGCGGGGGGGTTCGGGGAGCTGTTTTTT.

This clone was seen just once. The V and J genes are TRBV11-2 and TRBJ2-2; 8 bases match TRBD1. V lost 2 bases to trimming and J lost 4 bases; unmatched junction nucleotides: 3. CDR3 length equals 15 residues. The germline gives CDR1 SGHAT, CDR2 FQNNGV. The CDR3 DNA reads as TGTGCCAGCAGCTTAAGACAGGGGCCCACCGGGGAGCTGTTTTTT. As protein: CASSLRQGPTGELFF.

V usage is TRBV12-3 or TRBV12-4 and J usage is TRBJ1-1; D is undetermined. V was cut by 2 bases and J by 8 bases, with 9 bases left in between. This CDR3 comprises 12 residues. The CDR3: CASSLRVSEAFF. CDR3 nucleotides: TGTGCCAGCAGTTTACGGGTTTCAGAAGCTTTCTTT.

The chain joins TRBV2 to TRBJ1-2; perhaps TRBD1 as D (6 bases). The germline V gene has CDR1 SNHLY and CDR2 FYNNEI. V was cut by 4 bases and J by 2 bases, with 8 bases left in between. CDR3 size: 13 residues. The CDR3 nucleotides are TGTGCCAGCAGTGCTGGACAGAACTATGGCTACACCTTC. This sequence encodes CASSAGQNYGYTF.

The V gene is TRBV6-5, the J gene TRBJ2-5; D might be TRBD2 (6 bases). The germline V gene has CDR1 MNHEY and CDR2 SVGAGI. The CDR3 consists of 14 residues. With 2 bases removed from V and 1 base from J, the gap between germline ends came to 8 bases. The CDR3 loop reads CASSYGGIQETQYF. The CDR3 DNA reads TGTGCCAGCAGTTACGGCGGGATCCAAGAGACCCAGTACTTC.

The chain uses TRBV19 and TRBJ1-5; D perhaps matches TRBD1 (5 bases). V was shortened by 7 bases and J by 5 bases, with 24 bases between the two germline ends. CDR1 is LNHDA and CDR2 is SQIVND in the germline V gene (reference sequence). The CDR3 extends over 17 amino acids. CDR3: CASIKVAAGSQHQPQHF. DNA for the CDR3: TGTGCCAGTATAAAGGTGGCGGCAGGGTCGCAACATCAGCCCCAGCATTTT.

This chain links TRBV6-5 with TRBJ2-1; 9 nucleotides line up with TRBD1. CDR3 length: 14 residues. Germline CDR1 is MNHEY and CDR2 is SVGAGI. With 7 bases clipped from V and 7 bases from J, the junction kept 8 bases outside the gene matches. The CDR3: CASTRDRVSNEQFF. Here the CDR3 DNA reads TGTGCCAGCACCCGGGACAGGGTCTCAAATGAGCAGTTCTTC.

This clone was seen a single time. The V gene is TRBV5-4, the J gene TRBJ2-6, with a weak D call TRBD1 (6 bases). The CDR3 covers 17 residues. Trimming shortened V by 3 bases and J by 2 bases, and 15 bases separated the two germline ends. Germline V CDR1 and CDR2: SGHNT, YYREEE (reference sequence). CDR3 coding DNA: TGTGCCAGCAGCTCGTCTTTAAACAGGGCTGGGGCCAACGTCCTGACTTTC. Translating it yields CASSSSLNRAGANVLTF.

The chain uses TRBV29-1 and TRBJ2-1; weak D call: TRBD2 (6 bases). V was trimmed by 4 bases and J by 2 bases, leaving 12 bases between them. Per germline, CDR1 SQVTM and CDR2 ANQGSEA. CDR3 length: 14 residues. The CDR3 nucleotides read TGCAGCGTTGTCTCGCGGGGAACCTACAATGAGCAGTTCTTC. Protein product: CSVVSRGTYNEQFF.

The J gene is TRBJ1-1, the V gene TRBV14; D is unclear. Trimming took off 1 base at V and 6 bases at J, with 9 bases between the two ends. Looked up from germline, CDR1 is SGHDN and CDR2 is FVKESK. The CDR3 spans 13 residues. For the CDR3, the DNA is TGTGCCAGCAGCCAAGGGCGCGACTCTGAAGCTTTCTTT. Amino acid sequence: CASSQGRDSEAFF.

A single count supports this clone. The chain combines TRBV15 with TRBJ2-1; D is possibly TRBD1 (5 bases). Between the trimmed V and J ends, which lost 5 bases and 10 bases, there was a span of 27 bases. The germline CDR1 and CDR2 sequences are LNHNV and YYDKDF (reference sequence). The CDR3 has 17 amino acids. The CDR3 here is CATSGLGLGPERSEQFF. CDR3 nucleotides: TGTGCCACCAGCGGGCTAGGTTTGGGGCCAGAACGAAGCGAGCAGTTCTTC.

The CDR3 coding sequence is TGTGCCAGCAGTGAAGGCGCCCCGAGAGGGAGAGAGCAGTTCTTC. It is translated as CASSEGAPRGREQFF. This chain connects TRBV2 to TRBJ2-1, with D perhaps matching TRBD2 (5 bases). The V and J ends lost 1 base and 10 bases respectively, with 17 bases between them. The germline V gene encodes CDR1 SNHLY and CDR2 FYNNEI. The CDR3 length is 15 residues.

V usage is TRBV6-1 and J usage is TRBJ2-6; D not certain. Trimming stripped 1 base from V and 3 bases from J, with 4 bases between. There are 14 residues in the CDR3. CDR1 and CDR2 (germline): MNHNS, SASEGT. Here the CDR3 reads CASSEVNGANVLTF. DNA of the CDR3: TGTGCCAGCAGTGAAGTTAATGGGGCCAACGTCCTGACTTTC.

This chain joins TRBV14 and TRBJ2-7; possible D gene TRBD2, 5 bases. CDR3 size: 13 residues. The V gene's germline CDR1 is SGHDN and CDR2 FVKESK. Trimming removed 3 bases at V and 5 bases at J, with 11 bases between. The CDR3 region has the DNA TGTGCCAGCAGCCAGATTATCGGGGACGAGCAGTACTTC. This translates into CASSQIIGDEQYF.

This chain links TRBV5-1 with TRBJ2-1; 9 bases line up with TRBD1. The trim removed 0 bases at V and 7 bases at J, leaving 11 bases unmatched. Germline CDR1 and CDR2: SGHRS and YFSETQ. This CDR3 contains 17 residues. The CDR3 region is CASSLGPGQGDLNEQFF. DNA for the CDR3: TGCGCCAGCAGCTTGGGACCGGGACAGGGAGATCTGAATGAGCAGTTCTTC.

DNA of the CDR3: TGTGCCAGCAGCTCCAGGGTGGGGGGACTAGCGGGAGGATCCGGGGAGCTGTTTTTT. Protein: CASSSRVGGLAGGSGELFF. J is TRBJ2-2 and V is TRBV11-2; 15 positions agree with TRBD2. The trim removed 4 bases at V and 6 bases at J, leaving 12 bases unmatched. The CDR3 consists of 19 residues. Germline values: CDR1 SGHAT, CDR2 FQNNGV.